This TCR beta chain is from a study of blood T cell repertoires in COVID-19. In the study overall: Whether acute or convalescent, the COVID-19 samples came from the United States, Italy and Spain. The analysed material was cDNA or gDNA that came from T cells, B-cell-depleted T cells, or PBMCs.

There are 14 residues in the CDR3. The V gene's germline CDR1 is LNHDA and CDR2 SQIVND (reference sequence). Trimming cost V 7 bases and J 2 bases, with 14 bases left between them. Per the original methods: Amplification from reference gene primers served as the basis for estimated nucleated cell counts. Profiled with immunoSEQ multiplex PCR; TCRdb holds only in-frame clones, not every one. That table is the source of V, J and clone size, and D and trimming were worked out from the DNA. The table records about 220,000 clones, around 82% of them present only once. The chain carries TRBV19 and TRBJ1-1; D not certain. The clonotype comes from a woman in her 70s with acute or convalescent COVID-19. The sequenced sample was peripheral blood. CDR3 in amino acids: CASTLNGDNTEAFF. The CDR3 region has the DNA TGTGCCAGTACTCTTAACGGGGATAACACTGAAGCTTTCTTT. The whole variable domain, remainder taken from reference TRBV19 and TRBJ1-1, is DGGITQSPKYLFRKEGQNVTLSCEQNLNHDAMYWYRQDPGQGLRLIYYSQIVNDFQKGDIAEGYSVSREKKESFPLTVTSAQKNPTAFYLCASTLNGDNTEAFFGQGTRLTVV.